This TCR beta chain was sequenced in a study of identical twins. This clonotype was counted between two and nine times. CDR3 length equals 14 residues. Germline V gene lookup returns CDR1 MDHEN and CDR2 SYDVKM. V lost 7 bases to trimming and J lost 0 bases; unmatched junction nucleotides: 2. It was template switching that added a universal primer site, and there were unique molecular identifiers on the cDNA. TCRdb redid the calling of the 5' RACE reads with MiXCR, one entry per CDR3 protein. The sample has fewer than 500,000 distinct CDR3 sequences; more than 13% are singletons. Separately, the same data were catalogued under a study of yellow fever vaccine responses in identical twins.

This receptor was identified in a woman younger than 35 in good health. The chain recombines TRBV28 with TRBJ2-7, with TRBD1 identical over 11 bases. Sequences were obtained from CD4+ T cells sorted from blood. CDR3 in DNA: TGTGCCAGCAAAGGGACAGGGGGCTCCTACGAGCAGTACTTC. Protein sequence: CASKGTGGSYEQYF.